This is a list of T cell receptor beta chains from one sample in a study of cytomegalovirus exposure and HLA in healthy donors. Some clones are missing from TCRdb's copy, which holds only in-frame ones; the method was immunoSEQ multiplex PCR. Among 200,000 to 250,000 clones listed, roughly 80% were seen once. Sequenced: PBMCs. The receptors originated from a woman in her thirties or forties in good health and CMV-seropositive. Each CDR3 is given with its conserved first and last residue. A D gene is named only where the DNA matches it firmly. The size field is filled for only some rows; it gives once, few, many or a size class.

j_call v_call d_call clone_size cdr3_aa cdr3_nt
TRBJ2-1 TRBV7-8 TRBD1 . CASSFRRQGNEQFF TGTGCCAGCAGCTTCCGCCGACAGGGCAATGAGCAGTTCTTC
TRBJ2-6 TRBV30 . . CVTGSGANVLTF TGTGTTACGGGCTCTGGGGCCAACGTCCTGACTTTC
TRBJ2-7 TRBV7-9 . . CASRVAGAYEQYF TGTGCCAGCAGGGTGGCAGGGGCCTACGAGCAGTACTTC
TRBJ1-1 TRBV6-1 . . CASSELGTTEAFF TGTGCCAGCAGTGAATTAGGGACAACTGAAGCTTTCTTT
TRBJ1-3 TRBV9 TRBD1 . CASSAGTGGADTIYF TGTGCCAGCAGCGCCGGGACAGGGGGCGCGGACACCATATATTTT
TRBJ2-7 TRBV2 . . CASSEEQGVHEQYF TGTGCCAGCAGTGAGGAACAGGGTGTCCACGAGCAGTACTTC
TRBJ1-3 TRBV5-1 . . CASSLETGNTIYF TGCGCCAGCAGCTTGGAAACAGGGAACACCATATATTTT
TRBJ1-4 TRBV5-4 . . CASSSQTGSNEKLFF TGTGCCAGCAGCTCCCAGACAGGATCTAATGAAAAACTGTTTTTT
TRBJ2-5 TRBV5-1 . . CASSLDFTGQETQYF TGCGCCAGCAGCTTGGACTTCACAGGACAAGAGACCCAGTACTTC
TRBJ1-2 TRBV28 TRBD1 . CASRGQAGTRIYGYTF TGTGCCAGCAGGGGACAGGCGGGGACCCGAATCTATGGCTACACCTTC
TRBJ2-1 TRBV12-5 TRBD2 few CASGKAGGNNEQFF TGTGCTAGTGGCAAAGCGGGAGGAAACAATGAGCAGTTCTTC
TRBJ1-2 TRBV18 . . CASSPADRPATNYGYTF TGTGCCAGCTCACCTGCAGACAGGCCAGCTACTAACTATGGCTACACCTTC
TRBJ2-1 TRBV4-3 . . CASSQAITGLQRSYNEQFF TGCGCCAGCAGCCAAGCAATTACAGGGCTCCAGAGATCCTACAATGAGCAGTTCTTC
TRBJ2-5 TRBV7-2 . . CASSPQETQYF TGTGCCAGCAGCCCTCAAGAGACCCAGTACTTC
TRBJ1-5 TRBV10-1 . . CASRKGQQPQHF TGCGCCAGCAGAAAGGGGCAACAGCCCCAGCATTTT
TRBJ1-2 TRBV19 . . CASSIGQPNPYTF TGTGCCAGTAGTATAGGACAGCCTAACCCCTACACCTTC
TRBJ1-1 TRBV27 . . CASRRGWGRENTEAFF TGTGCCAGCCGGCGGGGGTGGGGCAGGGAAAACACTGAAGCTTTCTTT
TRBJ1-4 TRBV5-1 TRBD1 . CASSQGGLGEKLFF TGCGCCAGCAGCCAGGGGGGATTGGGTGAAAAACTGTTTTTT
TRBJ2-1 TRBV12-5 . . CASGLTRSRDNEQFF TGTGCTAGTGGTCTCACGAGGAGCAGGGACAATGAGCAGTTCTTC
TRBJ2-3 TRBV14 TRBD2 few CASSDLAGYLTDTQYF TGTGCCAGCAGCGATCTAGCGGGGTACCTTACAGATACGCAGTATTTT
TRBJ2-5 TRBV11-2 . . CASSLDRTQETQYF TGTGCCAGCAGCTTAGATCGGACACAAGAGACCCAGTACTTC
TRBJ2-5 TRBV6-6 . . CASSGETRHPLETQYF TGTGCCAGCAGTGGAGAGACTAGACATCCATTAGAGACCCAGTACTTC
TRBJ1-1 TRBV16 . . CASSQQEGRNTEAFF TGTGCCAGCAGCCAACAGGAGGGACGGAACACTGAAGCTTTCTTT
TRBJ1-1 TRBV7-8 . . CASSSSGTEAFF TGTGCCAGCAGCTCCAGCGGGACTGAAGCTTTCTTT
TRBJ2-1 TRBV10-3 . . CAISDGTLAPKNEQFF TGTGCCATCAGTGATGGCACGCTGGCCCCGAAGAATGAGCAGTTCTTC
TRBJ1-2 TRBV6-6 . . CASRSGQKYGYTF TGTGCCAGCAGGTCAGGACAGAAGTATGGCTACACCTTC
TRBJ2-7 TRBV7-9 TRBD2 . CSSKQSGGVYEQYF TGTTCCAGCAAACAAAGCGGGGGAGTCTACGAGCAGTACTTC
TRBJ1-1 TRBV30 TRBD1 few CAWRGGTGVAEAFF TGTGCCTGGAGGGGAGGAACAGGGGTGGCTGAAGCTTTCTTT
TRBJ2-7 TRBV15 TRBD1 . CATSSTGVEQYF TGTGCCACCAGCAGTACAGGGGTGGAGCAGTACTTC
TRBJ2-7 TRBV18 . . CASSPPGVAYEQYF TGTGCCAGCTCACCCCCAGGGGTGGCCTACGAGCAGTACTTC
TRBJ1-1 TRBV6-6 . once CASSLPRDTEAFF TGTGCCAGCAGTCTACCGCGGGACACTGAAGCTTTCTTT
TRBJ2-5 TRBV9 . . CASSPFGGAVGETQYF TGTGCCAGCAGCCCATTTGGGGGGGCGGTGGGAGAGACCCAGTACTTC
TRBJ2-1 TRBV9 TRBD2 few CASSLGTSGGNEQFF TGTGCCAGCAGCCTCGGGACTAGCGGGGGGAATGAGCAGTTCTTC
TRBJ1-2 TRBV19 . few CASSISGRYGYTF TGTGCCAGTAGTATCTCCGGGAGGTATGGCTACACCTTC
TRBJ2-7 TRBV25-1 TRBD1 . CASSEAIGQGREYF TGTGCCAGCAGTGAGGCCATCGGACAGGGAAGGGAGTACTTC
TRBJ2-3 TRBV19 TRBD1 . CASRDPGQGGDTQYF TGTGCCAGTAGGGACCCGGGACAGGGTGGAGATACGCAGTATTTT
TRBJ1-2 TRBV7-9 . . CASSLVPSYGYTF TGTGCCAGCAGCTTAGTTCCGAGCTATGGCTACACCTTC
TRBJ1-2 TRBV6-5 TRBD1 few CASNDRGNYGYTF TGTGCCAGCAACGACAGGGGAAATTATGGCTACACCTTC
TRBJ2-7 TRBV6-1 . . CASHSQDSQSIEQYF TGTGCCAGCCATTCACAGGACAGTCAAAGTATCGAGCAGTACTTC
TRBJ2-6 TRBV7-3 . . CASSFSGSGANVLTF TGTGCCAGCAGCTTTTCAGGCTCTGGGGCCAACGTCCTGACTTTC
TRBJ1-5 TRBV10-3 . . CAIIIVGGTQYSNQPQHF TGTGCCATCATCATCGTTGGGGGGACCCAATATAGCAATCAGCCCCAGCATTTT
TRBJ2-1 TRBV18 . . CASSVNGWSSYNEQFF TGTGCCAGCTCAGTCAATGGCTGGAGCTCCTACAATGAGCAGTTCTTC
TRBJ1-5 TRBV5-6 . few CASSPQGGQPQHF TGTGCCAGCAGCCCACAAGGCGGTCAGCCCCAGCATTTT
TRBJ1-1 TRBV9 . . CASSAHGDTEAFF TGTGCCAGCAGCGCCCACGGGGACACTGAAGCTTTCTTT
TRBJ1-1 TRBV7-9 . . CSSSPTGDLSFF TGTTCCAGCAGCCCGACCGGAGACCTGTCTTTCTTT
TRBJ2-1 TRBV7-6 . . CASSLEPPSGYYNEQFF TGTGCCAGCAGCTTAGAGCCCCCCAGCGGTTACTACAATGAGCAGTTCTTC
TRBJ2-1 TRBV9 . few CASSVEGGTYNEQFF TGTGCCAGCAGCGTAGAGGGTGGGACTTACAATGAGCAGTTCTTC
TRBJ2-3 TRBV7-2 TRBD2 . CASSFPSGISTDTQYF TGTGCCAGCAGCTTCCCTAGCGGGATAAGCACAGATACGCAGTATTTT
TRBJ2-1 TRBV7-9 . once CASSRGTGDSSYNEQFF TGTGCCAGCAGCCGTGGGACGGGGGACAGCTCCTACAATGAGCAGTTCTTC
TRBJ1-5 TRBV6-5 . . CASSYSRSQPQHF TGTGCCAGCAGTTACTCGAGGAGTCAGCCCCAGCATTTT
TRBJ2-1 TRBV7-3 . few CASSSRGSSYNEQFF TGTGCCAGCAGCTCTCGAGGGAGCTCCTACAATGAGCAGTTCTTC
TRBJ2-7 TRBV19 TRBD2 . CASSTQGGAYSYEQYF TGTGCCAGTAGTACCCAGGGAGGGGCCTACTCCTACGAGCAGTACTTC
TRBJ1-3 TRBV4-2 . . CASSLVAGGSGNTIYF TGTGCCAGCAGCCTTGTAGCGGGAGGGTCGGGAAACACCATATATTTT
TRBJ1-1 TRBV10-3 TRBD1 . CAISDLGGTAFNTEAFF TGTGCCATCAGTGACCTAGGCGGGACAGCGTTTAACACTGAAGCTTTCTTT
TRBJ2-1 TRBV15 . . CATSSGSLPYNEQFF TGTGCCACCAGCAGCGGGAGTCTACCCTACAATGAGCAGTTCTTC
TRBJ2-1 TRBV6-1 TRBD2 . CASSPGTSNEQFF TGTGCCAGCAGTCCCGGGACTAGCAATGAGCAGTTCTTC
TRBJ1-2 TRBV2 . once CASSVRQGGLYGYTF TGTGCCAGCAGTGTTAGGCAGGGTGGGTTATATGGCTACACCTTC
TRBJ1-3 TRBV29-1 . . CSVEDWDKRNTIYF TGCAGCGTTGAAGACTGGGACAAACGAAACACCATATATTTT
TRBJ2-7 TRBV18 TRBD2 once CASSPSRLAGVTHEQYF TGTGCCAGCTCCCCTAGCCGGCTAGCGGGAGTTACCCACGAGCAGTACTTC
TRBJ1-1 TRBV7-9 . . CSSSKTGEAFF TGTTCCAGCAGCAAAACAGGAGAAGCTTTCTTT